A selection of T cell receptor beta chains follows, all from one sample in a study of regulatory T cells in long-lasting Graves disease. TCRdb itself ran the multiplex PCR reads through MiXCR, one entry per CDR3 protein. This table holds around 230,000 distinct CDR3 sequences, about 18% found once. Material: peripheral blood mononuclear cells (PBMCs), obtained at new diagnosis, from a patient treated with antithyroid drugs. The receptor set was obtained from a female donor with Graves disease. The CDR3 runs from the conserved cysteine through the conserved F or W. Each record gives: J gene, D gene, V gene, clone size, CDR3 protein, CDR3 DNA. A D gene is named only where the DNA matches it firmly. Not all rows give a size; the values are once, few, many and, for expanded clones, a class.

TRBJ2-5 TRBD2 TRBV28 many CASSFRRTSGRYQETQYF TGTGCCAGCAGTTTTCGCCGGACTAGCGGGAGGTACCAAGAGACCCAGTACTTC
TRBJ1-1 . TRBV30 many CAWRRTEMNTEAFF TGTGCCTGGAGGAGGACGGAGATGAACACTGAAGCTTTCTTT
TRBJ1-1 TRBD1 TRBV6-4 many CASAQGMNTEAFF TGTGCCAGCGCACAGGGGATGAACACTGAAGCTTTCTTT
TRBJ2-1 TRBD2 TRBV11-2 many CASSSGLAGGYEQFF TGTGCCAGCAGCTCCGGACTAGCGGGAGGGTATGAGCAGTTCTTC
TRBJ1-1 TRBD1 TRBV10-3 many CAIRQGPMNTEAFF TGTGCCATCCGACAGGGGCCTATGAACACTGAAGCTTTCTTT
TRBJ2-1 TRBD2 TRBV19 many CASSIGLAGEQFF TGTGCCAGTAGTATCGGACTAGCGGGAGAGCAGTTCTTC
TRBJ2-1 TRBD1 TRBV6-2/TRBV6-3 many CASTSLDRGYNEQFF TGTGCCAGCACCTCCCTTGACAGGGGGTACAATGAGCAGTTCTTC
TRBJ2-1 . TRBV7-3 many CASSQQGSGGQFF TGTGCCAGCAGCCAACAGGGTTCGGGTGGGCAGTTCTTC
TRBJ2-3 . TRBV7-9 many CASSTTGGLADTQYF TGTGCCAGCAGCACGACAGGGGGACTAGCAGATACGCAGTATTTT
TRBJ1-5 . TRBV28 many CASRNWQSQHF TGTGCCAGCAGGAATTGGCAATCCCAGCATTTT
TRBJ2-1 TRBD2 TRBV19 . CASSKREGRSDEQFF TGTGCCAGTAGTAAGCGGGAGGGCCGGAGCGATGAGCAGTTCTTC
TRBJ2-1 . TRBV7-9 many CASSPGYNEQFF TGTGCCAGCAGCCCCGGGTACAATGAGCAGTTCTTC
TRBJ1-2 . TRBV11-2 once CASSLDPLAANYGYTF TGTGCCAGCAGCTTAGATCCCTTGGCAGCTAACTATGGCTACACCTTC
TRBJ1-1 . TRBV18 many CASSLLQGASTEAFF TGTGCCAGCTCACTCCTACAGGGAGCGTCGACTGAAGCTTTCTTT
TRBJ2-1 TRBD1 TRBV12-3/TRBV12-4 . CASRDSTYNEQFF TGTGCCAGCCGGGACAGCACCTACAATGAGCAGTTCTTC
TRBJ2-3 . TRBV10-1 many CASSERAQGDTQYF TGCGCCAGCAGTGAGCGGGCTCAGGGGGATACGCAGTATTTT
TRBJ1-1 . TRBV19 many CASSRTQGYQDTEAFF TGTGCCAGTAGTAGAACCCAGGGATACCAGGATACTGAAGCTTTCTTT
TRBJ1-1 . TRBV5-1 many CASSLAAGGGPGEAFF TGCGCCAGCAGCTTGGCGGCCGGGGGAGGCCCCGGGGAAGCTTTCTTT
TRBJ1-2 . TRBV11-2 many CASSSLGADGGYTF TGTGCCAGCAGCTCACTCGGGGCGGATGGTGGCTACACCTTC
TRBJ2-7 . TRBV7-2 many CASSSRAPGAYEQYF TGTGCCAGCAGCTCCCGAGCCCCGGGGGCCTACGAGCAGTACTTC
TRBJ2-7 . TRBV20-1 . CSARDFYEQYF TGCAGTGCACGGGACTTCTACGAGCAGTACTTC
TRBJ2-1 . TRBV6-2/TRBV6-3 many CASSSRLAPRYNEQFF TGTGCCAGCAGTTCTCGTCTAGCGCCCCGCTACAATGAGCAGTTCTTC
TRBJ2-3 TRBD2 TRBV9 many CASTELAGEVDTQYF TGTGCCAGCACAGAGCTAGCGGGAGAGGTTGATACGCAGTATTTT
TRBJ1-1 TRBD1 TRBV11-3 many CASSSRDSNTEAFF TGTGCCAGCAGTAGCCGGGACAGTAACACTGAAGCTTTCTTT
TRBJ1-6 . TRBV2 . CASSETILTVNSPLHF TGTGCCAGCAGTGAAACGATTCTTACAGTGAATTCACCCCTCCACTTT
TRBJ1-2 . TRBV7-2 many CASSPAGRGGYTF TGTGCCAGCAGCCCCGCCGGCCGGGGTGGCTACACCTTC
TRBJ2-3 TRBD2 TRBV18 . CASSLNLAGVSADTQYF TGTGCCAGCTCACTAAACTTAGCGGGAGTCTCGGCAGATACGCAGTATTTT
TRBJ2-1 . TRBV19 few CASALGYAYNEQFF TGTGCCAGCGCCCTAGGGTACGCCTACAATGAGCAGTTCTTC
TRBJ2-2 TRBD2 TRBV9 many CASSVDSGRRTGELFF TGTGCCAGCAGCGTAGATAGCGGGAGACGTACCGGGGAGCTGTTTTTT
TRBJ1-1 . TRBV7-9 many CASSARQEAFF TGTGCCAGCAGCGCGAGACAAGAAGCTTTCTTT
TRBJ2-1 TRBD2 TRBV12-5 many CASALLAGYNEQFF TGTGCTAGTGCCCTACTAGCGGGATACAATGAGCAGTTCTTC
TRBJ2-1 TRBD2 TRBV20-1 many CSAREKGSGRHLNEQFF TGCAGTGCTAGAGAAAAAGGTAGCGGGAGGCATCTCAATGAGCAGTTCTTC
TRBJ2-3 . TRBV30 many CAWSVLGGGTDTQYF TGTGCCTGGAGTGTACTAGGTGGGGGCACAGATACGCAGTATTTT
TRBJ2-5 TRBD2 TRBV6-1 few CASTHGGMEETQYF TGTGCCAGCACCCACGGGGGGATGGAAGAGACCCAGTACTTC
TRBJ2-7 . TRBV9 many CASSVSAGTPSEQYF TGTGCCAGCAGCGTATCGGCAGGAACACCTAGCGAGCAGTACTTC
TRBJ2-1 . TRBV2 many CASRTGAGGENEQFF TGTGCCAGCAGGACCGGAGCGGGTGGGGAGAATGAGCAGTTCTTC
TRBJ2-1 . TRBV19 many CASSIDGLDKQFF TGTGCCAGTAGTATAGACGGGTTAGATAAGCAGTTCTTC
TRBJ2-2 TRBD1 TRBV15 many CATSRDDRAMGTGELFF TGTGCCACCAGCAGAGATGACAGGGCGATGGGCACCGGGGAGCTGTTTTTT
TRBJ2-2 TRBD2 TRBV20-1 few CSARDQLAGDTGELFF TGCAGTGCTAGAGATCAACTAGCGGGAGACACCGGGGAGCTGTTTTTT
TRBJ2-2 . TRBV24-1 many CATSDTYQGTGELFF TGTGCCACCAGTGATACGTACCAGGGAACCGGGGAGCTGTTTTTT
TRBJ1-5 TRBD1 TRBV7-2 many CASSLDRGQPQHF TGTGCCAGCAGCTTGGACAGGGGCCAGCCCCAGCATTTT
TRBJ2-7 TRBD2 TRBV12-3/TRBV12-4 . CASSQLSLPRTSGRTLYEQYF TGCGCCAGCAGCCAACTCTCGCTTCCTAGGACTAGCGGGAGAACCCTCTACGAGCAGTACTTC
TRBJ2-2 . TRBV19 . CASSKPGRNTGELFF TGTGCCAGTAGTAAGCCTGGCCGGAACACCGGGGAGCTGTTTTTT
TRBJ1-2 . TRBV10-3 few CAISEGLDPRGYTF TGTGCCATCAGTGAAGGGTTAGACCCGAGGGGCTACACCTTC
TRBJ2-1 TRBD2 TRBV27 many CASSLGGSVPNEQFF TGTGCCAGCAGTTTAGGCGGGAGCGTACCGAATGAGCAGTTCTTC
TRBJ2-3 TRBD2 TRBV7-9 many CASSTGLEASTDTQYF TGTGCCAGCAGCACAGGACTAGAAGCTAGCACAGATACGCAGTATTTT
TRBJ2-5 TRBD2 TRBV6-1 few CASNRLAGFETQYF TGTGCCAGCAATAGACTAGCGGGATTTGAGACCCAGTACTTC